Listed below are T cell receptor beta chains from one sample, sequenced in a study of radiotherapy plus CTLA-4 blockade in lung cancer. Profiled with immunoSEQ multiplex PCR; TCRdb holds only in-frame clones, not every one. The sample has more than 95,000 clones; about four fifths are singletons. The sample was peripheral blood, taken from a patient treated with radiotherapy plus ipilimumab. The receptor source for this set is a human donor with non-small cell lung cancer who had a partial response to radiotherapy plus ipilimumab. Some clones in this sample may be carry-over from other donors' samples. The CDR3 runs from the conserved cysteine through the conserved F or W. A D gene is named only where the DNA matches it firmly. The size entry is marked missing in some rows and otherwise reads once, few, many or a size class.

V	D	size	J	DNA	CDR3
TRBV28	TRBD1	.	TRBJ1-1	TGTGCCAGCAGACCGGGACAGATGAACACTGAAGCTTTCTTT	CASRPGQMNTEAFF
TRBV28	.	.	TRBJ1-3	TGTGCCAGCAGTTTTCTAAGAAACACCATATATTTT	CASSFLRNTIYF
TRBV7-9	.	few	TRBJ2-1	TGTGCCAGCAGCCCACCGTCCGGCAATGAGCAGTTCTTC	CASSPPSGNEQFF
TRBV7-3	.	.	TRBJ2-3	TGTGCCAGCAGCTTAACGGGGCCGGCAGATACGCAGTATTTT	CASSLTGPADTQYF
TRBV9	.	.	TRBJ2-2	TGTGCCAGCAGCGTAGTTGTAGGAGGCGGCACCGGGGAGCTGTTTTTT	CASSVVVGGGTGELFF
TRBV6-5	.	few	TRBJ2-2	TGTGCCAGCAGAACTTATGGGGAGCTGTTTTTT	CASRTYGELFF
TRBV5-1	TRBD1	.	TRBJ2-6	TGCGCCAGCGGGACAGGGGGTCTTGGGGCCAACGTCCTGACTTTC	CASGTGGLGANVLTF
TRBV5-6	.	.	TRBJ1-5	TGTGCCAGCAGCTTGAGGGGCAGCTCCAATCAGCCCCAGCATTTT	CASSLRGSSNQPQHF
TRBV5-1	.	.	TRBJ2-3	TGCGCCAGCAGCTTTAGCCCTAGGAAGTCCACAGATACGCAGTATTTT	CASSFSPRKSTDTQYF
TRBV9	TRBD2	once	TRBJ2-3	TGTGCCAGCAGCGTTAGCCTAGCGGGTCAGCGCACAGATACGCAGTATTTT	CASSVSLAGQRTDTQYF
TRBV25-1	TRBD2	.	TRBJ2-3	TGTGCCAGCAGTGGCCGGACTAGCGGGGGAACAGATACGCAGTATTTT	CASSGRTSGGTDTQYF
TRBV7-8	.	once	TRBJ2-5	TGTGCCAGCAGCAACACGAGGGTGACCCAAGAGACCCAGTACTTC	CASSNTRVTQETQYF
TRBV27	TRBD1	.	TRBJ1-1	TGTGCCAGCAGGAAGACAGGGAATTCTGAAGCTTTCTTT	CASRKTGNSEAFF
TRBV5-5	TRBD1	.	TRBJ2-4	TGTGCCGGCAGCCCGGACAGGGTGGGAGCCAAAAACATTCAGTACTTC	CAGSPDRVGAKNIQYF
TRBV29-1	TRBD1	.	TRBJ2-7	TGCAGCGTTCGAGGACAGGGGGACGAGCAGTACTTC	CSVRGQGDEQYF
TRBV6-5	TRBD1	.	TRBJ2-7	TGTGCCAGCAGCCCAGGGACAGGCCGAAACTACGAGCAGTACTTC	CASSPGTGRNYEQYF
TRBV29-1	TRBD1	.	TRBJ2-3	TGCAGCGTTGTATACAGGGGATCGAATACGCAGTATTTT	CSVVYRGSNTQYF
TRBV19	.	once	TRBJ2-1	TGTGCCAGTAGTAGTCTTGTGGGCTCCGAGCAGTTCTTC	CASSSLVGSEQFF
TRBV9	.	few	TRBJ2-2	TGTGCCAGCAGCGGGGGGCGACAGGCCCCCGGGGAGCTGTTTTTT	CASSGGRQAPGELFF
TRBV7-2	.	.	TRBJ1-5	TGTGCCAGCAGCTTAGCTAATAGCAATCAGCCCCAGCATTTT	CASSLANSNQPQHF
TRBV28	.	.	TRBJ1-4	TGTGCCAGCAGTTTATTAAATGAAAAACTGTTTTTT	CASSLLNEKLFF
TRBV7-2	.	.	TRBJ1-1	TGTGCCAGCAGCTTAGTGGAGGGAGACACTGAAGCTTTCTTT	CASSLVEGDTEAFF
TRBV2	.	few	TRBJ1-4	TGTGCCAGCAATGGACACCTCAATGAAAAACTGTTTTTT	CASNGHLNEKLFF
TRBV5-1	TRBD2	.	TRBJ2-3	TGCGCCAGCAGCTTGTTAGCGGGAGGGCCAGATACGCAGTATTTT	CASSLLAGGPDTQYF
TRBV5-1	TRBD1	.	TRBJ2-5	TGCGCCAGCAGCTCACGGACAGGCCAAGAGACCCAGTACTTC	CASSSRTGQETQYF
TRBV29-1	TRBD1	.	TRBJ2-7	TGCAGCGTCGAAGACTGGGACAGGGGGCGGCAAGTGAGCTTC	CSVEDWDRGRQVSF
TRBV6-5	TRBD1	.	TRBJ1-6	TGTGCCAGCAGTCGCCAACAGGGGGCTGGATCACCCCTCCACTTT	CASSRQQGAGSPLHF
TRBV5-1	TRBD2	.	TRBJ2-1	TGCGCCAGCAGCCCCAGACTAGCGGGAGATCATGAGCAGTTCTTC	CASSPRLAGDHEQFF
TRBV7-9	TRBD1	.	TRBJ1-2	TGTGCCAGCAGCCCCAGACAGGGCCGTTATGGCTACACCTTC	CASSPRQGRYGYTF
TRBV28	.	.	TRBJ1-2	TGTGCCAGCAGGATCCCAGGGGAGCCTCGAAGGGGCTACACCTTC	CASRIPGEPRRGYTF
TRBV4-2	TRBD2	.	TRBJ2-7	TGTGCCAGCAGCAAAGGGACTACCACGATCCGGTCCTACGAGCAGTACTTC	CASSKGTTTIRSYEQYF
TRBV28	.	.	TRBJ1-2	TGTGCCAGCAGTCTCTCGCAGGGCGGGGGGCCTGGCTACACCTTC	CASSLSQGGGPGYTF
TRBV5-8	.	.	TRBJ2-5	TGTGCCAGCAGCAGACAGGACCAAGAGACCCAGTACTTC	CASSRQDQETQYF
TRBV18	.	.	TRBJ1-6	TGTGCCAGCTCACCAGAACAGCTAAATTCACCCCTCCACTTT	CASSPEQLNSPLHF
TRBV4-3	TRBD2	.	TRBJ2-1	TGCGCCAGCAGCCCGCTACTAGCGGGGGTATACAATGAGCAGTTCTTC	CASSPLLAGVYNEQFF
TRBV15	.	.	TRBJ1-1	TGTGCCACCAGCAGAGGAGTGGAAAGGGGGAACACTGAAGCTTTCTTT	CATSRGVERGNTEAFF
TRBV18	TRBD2	.	TRBJ2-3	TGTGCCAGCTCACTAACTAGCGGGGGGCCTCGCACAGATACGCAGTATTTT	CASSLTSGGPRTDTQYF
TRBV9	.	.	TRBJ2-5	TGTGCCAGCAGCGTAGACCCAGGGAACCAAGAGACCCAGTACTTC	CASSVDPGNQETQYF
TRBV29-1	TRBD1	.	TRBJ1-2	TGCAGCGTTTCGACAGGGGGGAACCGGTATGGCTACACCTTC	CSVSTGGNRYGYTF
TRBV7-3	TRBD2	.	TRBJ2-3	TGTGCCAGCAGCCGAAGCGGCGGGGGGACAGATACGCAGTATTTT	CASSRSGGGTDTQYF
TRBV6-4	TRBD1	.	TRBJ1-4	TGTGCCAGCAGGCTTACGGGACAGGGGGTTGAAAAACTGTTTTTT	CASRLTGQGVEKLFF
TRBV2	TRBD1	.	TRBJ2-7	TGTGCCAGCGAAACAGGGGTATCCTACGAGCAGTACTTC	CASETGVSYEQYF
TRBV13	TRBD1	.	TRBJ1-2	TGTGCCAGCAGCTCACAGGGGGGATTATATGGCTACACCTTC	CASSSQGGLYGYTF
TRBV28	.	few	TRBJ1-3	TGTGCCAGCAGTTTGTTTTCAGGGGCCGGGGACACCATATATTTT	CASSLFSGAGDTIYF
TRBV6-5	.	.	TRBJ2-7	TGTGCCAGCAGTTACTCGATCAACGCGAGACATACGCAGCAGTACTTC	CASSYSINARHTQQYF
TRBV7-9	.	.	TRBJ2-7	TGTGCCAGCAGCTTACATGTGACAGATACCTACGAGCAGTACTTC	CASSLHVTDTYEQYF
TRBV6-1	.	.	TRBJ1-3	TGTGCCAGCAGTGAAGCAGGGGATCTGGCAGGAAACACCATATATTTT	CASSEAGDLAGNTIYF
TRBV6-4	.	.	TRBJ1-6	TGTGCCAGCAGTACGACAGCAGTTAATTCACCCCTCCACTTT	CASSTTAVNSPLHF